The 10 T cell receptor beta chains below come from one sample, sequenced in a study of T cells in Graves' hyperthyroidism and ophthalmopathy. RNA transcripts were the template for amplifying TCR beta CDR3 regions. First-round RT-PCR with HTBI primers amplified the TCR CDR3 region. TCRdb independently ran MiXCR on the multiplex PCR reads; one entry per CDR3 protein. Of about 640,000 distinct CDR3 sequences listed, 20% to 25% are singletons. Sequencing was done on a sample of blood. These TCRs come from a man aged 30-40 years with Graves' ophthalmopathy.

This sequence joins TRBV19 and TRBJ1-4; D is undetermined. CDR3 length equals 20 residues. V was clipped by 3 bases and J by 0 bases, with 23 bases between them. Germline V lookup: CDR1 LNHDA, CDR2 SQIVND (reference sequence). CDR3 nucleotides: TGTGCCAGTAGTATCGGCGTAAGGACGTTTCCCTTAACAACTAATGAAAAACTGTTTTTT. Protein sequence: CASSIGVRTFPLTTNEKLFF.

This clonotype was seen many times. J is TRBJ2-7 and V is TRBV5-1, with TRBD2 identical over 7 bases. J lost 6 bases, V lost 4 bases, and 13 bases had no gene match. CDR3 length: 15 amino acids. CDR1 SGHRS and CDR2 YFSETQ come from the germline V gene. In DNA, the CDR3 is TGCGCCAGCAGCCCCATTCCCGCGGGAGTTGCCGAGCAGTACTTC. The encoded protein is CASSPIPAGVAEQYF. Full variable domain (outside the CDR3, taken from reference TRBV5-1 and TRBJ2-7): KAGVTQTPRYLIKTRGQQVTLSCSPISGHRSVSWYQQTPGQGLQFLFEYFSETQRNKGNFPGRFSGRQFSNSRSEMNVSTLELGDSALYLCASSPIPAGVAEQYFGPGTRLTVT.

The chain combines TRBV7-8 with TRBJ2-7; possibly TRBD1 for D (5 bases). This CDR3 comprises 13 residues. V lost 4 bases and J 5 bases, leaving 12 bases between the germline ends. The germline gives CDR1 SGHVS, CDR2 FQNEAQ. CDR3 nucleotide sequence: TGTGCCAGCAGCTCAGGGTTGATCAACGAGCAGTACTTC. This codes for CASSSGLINEQYF.

This clonotype has just a few counts. V and J are TRBV12-3 or TRBV12-4 and TRBJ1-3, with D possibly TRBD1 on 5 matching bases. Trimming took off 3 bases at V and 9 bases at J, with 18 bases between the two ends. This CDR3 comprises 15 residues. CDR3 sequence: CASSLGFGSGGTIYF. The CDR3 DNA sequence: TGTGCCAGCAGTTTGGGCTTCGGCTCGGGGGGCACCATATATTTT.

This clonotype has only a few counts. The chain joins TRBV6-1 to TRBJ1-1; 7 nucleotides line up with TRBD1. The junction had 10 bases not matched to a gene; V was cut back by 4 bases and J by 5 bases. The germline CDR1 and CDR2 sequences are MNHNS and SASEGT. The CDR3 is 15 amino acids. The DNA for the CDR3 is TGTGCCAGCAGTGGAATCCAGTCAGGGGGTACTGAAGCTTTCTTT. Translating gives CASSGIQSGGTEAFF.

The chain has TRBV5-5 and TRBJ1-2, with TRBD1 matching 12 bases. The V segment lost 4 bases and the J segment 5 bases; nucleotides outside the gene matches: 9. This CDR3 region has 16 residues. Germline CDR1 is SGHKS and CDR2 is YYEKEE (reference sequence). The CDR3 spells CASSKGQGAPGYGYTF. The CDR3, as DNA: TGTGCCAGCAGCAAGGGACAGGGGGCGCCGGGGTATGGCTACACCTTC.

The V call is TRBV6-9, the J call TRBJ1-6, with no clear D. Trimming took 4 bases from V and 5 from J, leaving 9 bases between them. Per the germline V gene, CDR1 is MNHGY and CDR2 is SVAAGI. The CDR3 totals 14 residues. CDR3 amino acids: CASSSPGHNSPLHF. The CDR3 region has the DNA TGTGCCAGCAGTTCCCCAGGCCATAATTCACCCCTCCACTTT.

The rearrangement links TRBV7-2 to TRBJ2-7; 9 bases agree with TRBD1. V shed 5 bases and J 7 bases; nucleotides not matched to a gene: 18. In germline, CDR1 is SGHTA, CDR2 FQGNSA. The CDR3 extends over 17 amino acids. As DNA, the CDR3 is TGTGCCAGCAGCGGTCCCGGGACAGGGTATGGTTCCTGGGAGCAGTACTTC. It encodes CASSGPGTGYGSWEQYF.

There are a few counts of this clonotype. This chain uses TRBV6-2 or TRBV6-3 with TRBJ2-7; no clear D. Germline V gene data show CDR1 as MNHEY and CDR2 as SVGEGT. Trimming took 8 bases from V and 0 from J, leaving 8 bases between them. The CDR3 length is 12 residues. CDR3 nucleotides: TGTGCCAGCGGGCAGAGCTCCTACGAGCAGTACTTC. Its protein product is CASGQSSYEQYF.

In this sample, this clonotype turned up a few times. The chain recombines TRBV9 with TRBJ2-5, with TRBD2 matching over 13 bases. Germline assignment: CDR1 SGDLS and CDR2 YYNGEE. The trim removed 3 bases at V and 2 bases at J, leaving 7 bases unmatched. This CDR3 is built from 17 residues. The CDR3 loop is CASSAQAGLAGQETQYF. The CDR3 bases are TGTGCCAGCAGCGCCCAAGCGGGACTAGCGGGACAAGAGACCCAGTACTTC.